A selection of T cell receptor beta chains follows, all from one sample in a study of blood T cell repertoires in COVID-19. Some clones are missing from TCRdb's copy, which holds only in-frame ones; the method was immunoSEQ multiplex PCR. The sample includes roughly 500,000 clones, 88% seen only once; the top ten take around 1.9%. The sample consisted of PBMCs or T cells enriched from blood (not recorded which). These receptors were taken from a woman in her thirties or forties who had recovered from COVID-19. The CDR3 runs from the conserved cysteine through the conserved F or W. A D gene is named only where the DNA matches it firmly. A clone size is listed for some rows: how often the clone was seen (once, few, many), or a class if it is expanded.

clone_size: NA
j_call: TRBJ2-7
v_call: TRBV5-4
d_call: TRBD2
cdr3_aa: CASSPTSGSSYEQYF
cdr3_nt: TGTGCCAGCAGCCCAACTAGCGGGAGCTCCTACGAGCAGTACTTC

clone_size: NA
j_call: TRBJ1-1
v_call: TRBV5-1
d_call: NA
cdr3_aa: CASSLGVNTEAFF
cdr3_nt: TGCGCCAGCAGCTTGGGAGTGAACACTGAAGCTTTCTTT

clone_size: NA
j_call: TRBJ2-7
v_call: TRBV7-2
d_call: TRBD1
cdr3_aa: CASSPTPGQGRYEQYF
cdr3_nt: TGTGCCAGCAGCCCTACCCCGGGACAGGGGCGATACGAGCAGTACTTC

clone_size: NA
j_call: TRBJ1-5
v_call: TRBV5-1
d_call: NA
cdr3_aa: CASSLDWGGGNQPQHF
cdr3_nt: TGCGCCAGCAGCTTGGATTGGGGAGGGGGCAATCAGCCCCAGCATTTT

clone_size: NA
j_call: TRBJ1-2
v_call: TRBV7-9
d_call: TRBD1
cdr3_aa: CASSPHYHRQGAYGYTF
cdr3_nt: TGTGCCAGCAGCCCACACTACCACAGACAGGGGGCTTATGGCTACACCTTC

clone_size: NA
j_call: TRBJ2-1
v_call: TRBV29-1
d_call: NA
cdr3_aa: CSLDSGLGYNEQFF
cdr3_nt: TGCAGCCTCGACAGCGGGCTAGGATACAATGAGCAGTTCTTC

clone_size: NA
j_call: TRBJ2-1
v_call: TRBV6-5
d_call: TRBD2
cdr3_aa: CASSESGTYNEQFF
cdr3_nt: TGTGCCAGCAGCGAGAGCGGGACCTACAATGAGCAGTTCTTC

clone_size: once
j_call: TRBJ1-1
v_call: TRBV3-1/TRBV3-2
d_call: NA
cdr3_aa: CASSQENRVQAFF
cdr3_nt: TGTGCCAGCAGCCAAGAAAACAGGGTTCAAGCTTTCTTT

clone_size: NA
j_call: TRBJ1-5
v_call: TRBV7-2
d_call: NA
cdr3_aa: CASSRGGEGNQPQHF
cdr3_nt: TGTGCCAGCAGCCGGGGCGGGGAGGGGAATCAGCCCCAGCATTTT

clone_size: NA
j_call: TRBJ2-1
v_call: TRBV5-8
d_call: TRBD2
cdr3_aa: CASSPQGREGYNEQFF
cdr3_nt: TGTGCCAGCAGCCCCCAGGGGCGGGAGGGGTACAATGAGCAGTTCTTC

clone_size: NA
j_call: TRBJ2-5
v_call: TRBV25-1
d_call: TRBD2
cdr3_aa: CASSARLAGSQETQYF
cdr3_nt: TGTGCCAGCAGTGCGCGACTAGCGGGATCCCAAGAGACCCAGTACTTC

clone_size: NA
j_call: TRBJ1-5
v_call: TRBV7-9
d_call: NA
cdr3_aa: CASSLGQLNQPQHF
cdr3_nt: TGTGCCAGCAGCTTAGGACAGCTGAATCAGCCCCAGCATTTT

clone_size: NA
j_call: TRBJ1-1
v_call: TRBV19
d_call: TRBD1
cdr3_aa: CASSADRETEAFF
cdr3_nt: TGTGCCAGTAGTGCCGACAGGGAGACTGAAGCTTTCTTT

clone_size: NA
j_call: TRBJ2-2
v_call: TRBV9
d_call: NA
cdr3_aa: CASSKELYTGELFF
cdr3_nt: TGTGCCAGCAGCAAGGAACTATACACCGGGGAGCTGTTTTTT

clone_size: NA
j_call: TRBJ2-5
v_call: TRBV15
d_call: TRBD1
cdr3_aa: CATSRAGQGVETQYF
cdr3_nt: TGTGCCACCAGCAGAGCGGGGCAGGGGGTGGAGACCCAGTACTTC

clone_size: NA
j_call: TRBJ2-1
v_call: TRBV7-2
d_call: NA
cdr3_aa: CASAPDPYNERFF
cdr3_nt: TGTGCCAGCGCGCCTGATCCCTACAATGAGCGGTTCTTC

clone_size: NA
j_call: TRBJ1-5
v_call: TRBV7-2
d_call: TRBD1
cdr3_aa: CASSNGQAQHF
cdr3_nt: TGTGCCAGCAGCAACGGACAGGCCCAGCATTTT

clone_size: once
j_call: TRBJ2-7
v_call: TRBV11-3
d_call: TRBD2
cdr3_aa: CASSCQSQELAGGTYEQYF
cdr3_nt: TGTGCCAGCAGTTGTCAGTCTCAGGAACTAGCGGGAGGTACCTACGAGCAGTACTTC

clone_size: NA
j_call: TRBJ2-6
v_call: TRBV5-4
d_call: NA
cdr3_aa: CASRSRGNLSGANVLTF
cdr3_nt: TGTGCCAGCAGGTCCCGAGGGAACCTTTCTGGGGCCAACGTCCTGACTTTC

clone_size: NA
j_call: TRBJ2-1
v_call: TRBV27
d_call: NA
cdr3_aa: CASSFGRRTEQFF
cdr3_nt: TGTGCCAGCAGTTTCGGTAGACGGACAGAGCAGTTCTTC

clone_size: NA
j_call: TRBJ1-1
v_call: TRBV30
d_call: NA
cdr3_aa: CAWSRGGTEAFF
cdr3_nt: TGTGCCTGGTCACGGGGAGGTACTGAAGCTTTCTTT

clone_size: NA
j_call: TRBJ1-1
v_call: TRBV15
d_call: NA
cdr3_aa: CATSREGGTNTEAFF
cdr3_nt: TGTGCCACCAGCAGAGAGGGGGGAACGAACACTGAAGCTTTCTTT

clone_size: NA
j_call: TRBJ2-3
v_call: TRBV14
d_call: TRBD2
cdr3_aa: CASSPWGASGSTDTQYF
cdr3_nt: TGTGCCAGCAGCCCCTGGGGGGCTAGCGGGAGCACAGATACGCAGTATTTT

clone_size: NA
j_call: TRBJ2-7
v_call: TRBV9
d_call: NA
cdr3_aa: CASSVGGRLYEQYF
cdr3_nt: TGTGCCAGCAGCGTAGGGGGCAGACTCTACGAGCAGTACTTC

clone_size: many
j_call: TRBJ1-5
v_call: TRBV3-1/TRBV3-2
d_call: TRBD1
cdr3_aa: CASSQGTGWQPQHF
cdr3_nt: TGTGCCAGCAGCCAGGGGACAGGGTGGCAGCCCCAGCATTTT

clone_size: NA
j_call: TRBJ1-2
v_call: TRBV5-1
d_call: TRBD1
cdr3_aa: CASSWGQGAGLDYGYTF
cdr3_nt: TGCGCCAGCAGCTGGGGACAGGGGGCCGGTTTGGACTATGGCTACACCTTC

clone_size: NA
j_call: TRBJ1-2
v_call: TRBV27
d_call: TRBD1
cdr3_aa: CASGTGTGLGGYTF
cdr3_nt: TGTGCCAGCGGCACCGGGACAGGGCTGGGCGGCTACACCTTC

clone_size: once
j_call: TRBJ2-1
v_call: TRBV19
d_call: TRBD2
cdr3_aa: CASSGRVMGEQFF
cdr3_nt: TGTGCCAGTAGCGGGAGGGTGATGGGTGAGCAGTTCTTC

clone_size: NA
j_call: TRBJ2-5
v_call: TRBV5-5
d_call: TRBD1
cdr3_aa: CASTYRGMETQYF
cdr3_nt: TGTGCCAGCACCTACAGGGGTATGGAGACCCAGTACTTC

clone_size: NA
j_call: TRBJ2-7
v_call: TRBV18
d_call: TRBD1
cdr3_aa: CASSPRAGTGNGEQYF
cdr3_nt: TGTGCCAGCTCACCACGCGCCGGGACAGGGAATGGCGAGCAGTACTTC

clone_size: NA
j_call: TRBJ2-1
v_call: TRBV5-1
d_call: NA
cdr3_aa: CASSLNLAGEQFF
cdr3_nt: TGCGCCAGCAGCTTGAATCTAGCCGGTGAGCAGTTCTTC

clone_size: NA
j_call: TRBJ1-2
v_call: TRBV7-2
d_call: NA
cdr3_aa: CASSFSQAGYTF
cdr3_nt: TGTGCCAGCAGCTTTAGTCAAGCGGGCTACACCTTC

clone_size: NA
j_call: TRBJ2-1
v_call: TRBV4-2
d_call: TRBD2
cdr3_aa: CASSQETSGIRGNEQFF
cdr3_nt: TGTGCCAGCAGCCAAGAGACTAGCGGGATCCGAGGAAATGAGCAGTTCTTC

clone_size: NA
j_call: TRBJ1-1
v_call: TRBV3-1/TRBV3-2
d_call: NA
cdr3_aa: CASGEVEAFF
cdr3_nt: TGTGCCAGCGGCGAGGTTGAAGCTTTCTTT

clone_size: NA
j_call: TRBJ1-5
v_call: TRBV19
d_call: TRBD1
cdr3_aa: CASGIGTGNQPQHF
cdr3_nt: TGTGCCAGTGGGATCGGGACAGGAAATCAGCCCCAGCATTTT

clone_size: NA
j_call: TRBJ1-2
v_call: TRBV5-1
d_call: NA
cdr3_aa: CASSQTGTVYGYTF
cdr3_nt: TGCGCCAGCAGCCAAACAGGGACGGTCTATGGCTACACCTTC

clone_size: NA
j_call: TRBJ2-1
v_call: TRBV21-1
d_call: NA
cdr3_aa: CASSLKNTSGRVSSYNEQFF
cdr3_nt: TGTGCCAGCAGTCTCAAGAATACTAGCGGGAGGGTCAGCTCCTACAATGAGCAGTTCTTC

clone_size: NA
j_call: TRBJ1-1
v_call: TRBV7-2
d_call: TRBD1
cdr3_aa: CASSLAGGLTEAFF
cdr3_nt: TGTGCCAGCAGCTTAGCAGGGGGCCTCACTGAAGCTTTCTTT

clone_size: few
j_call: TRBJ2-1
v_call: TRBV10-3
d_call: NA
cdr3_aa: CAISEGQSSYNEQFF
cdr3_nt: TGTGCCATCAGTGAGGGGCAGAGCTCCTACAATGAGCAGTTCTTC

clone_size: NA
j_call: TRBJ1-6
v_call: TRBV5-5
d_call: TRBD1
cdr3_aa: CASSFGQGNSPLHF
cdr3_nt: TGTGCCAGCAGCTTTGGACAGGGGAATTCACCCCTCCACTTT

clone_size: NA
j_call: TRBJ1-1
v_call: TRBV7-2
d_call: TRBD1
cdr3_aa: CASHRTGGHTEAFF
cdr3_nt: TGTGCCAGCCATCGGACAGGGGGCCACACTGAAGCTTTCTTT

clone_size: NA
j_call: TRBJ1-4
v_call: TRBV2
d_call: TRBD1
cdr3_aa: CASSQGQGGEKLFF
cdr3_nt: TGTGCCAGCAGTCAAGGACAGGGCGGTGAAAAACTGTTTTTT

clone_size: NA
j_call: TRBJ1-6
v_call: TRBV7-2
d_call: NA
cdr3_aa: CASSLGGQSSPLHF
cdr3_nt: TGTGCCAGCAGCTTAGGGGGGCAGTCTTCACCCCTCCACTTT

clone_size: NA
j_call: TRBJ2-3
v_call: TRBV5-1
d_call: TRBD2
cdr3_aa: CASSLLAGGTDTQYF
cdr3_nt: TGCGCCAGCAGCTTACTAGCGGGGGGCACAGATACGCAGTATTTT

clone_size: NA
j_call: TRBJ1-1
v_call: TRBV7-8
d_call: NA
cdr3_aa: CASARGNTEAFF
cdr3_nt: TGTGCCAGCGCGCGGGGGAACACTGAAGCTTTCTTT

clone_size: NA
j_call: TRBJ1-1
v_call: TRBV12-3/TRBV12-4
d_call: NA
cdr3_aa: CASGLWGDAEAFF
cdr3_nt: TGTGCCAGCGGCCTTTGGGGGGACGCTGAAGCTTTCTTT

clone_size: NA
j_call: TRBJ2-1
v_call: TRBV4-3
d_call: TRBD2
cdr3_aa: CASSPGLAGNQRNEQFF
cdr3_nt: TGCGCCAGCAGCCCCGGACTAGCGGGGAACCAAAGGAATGAGCAGTTCTTC